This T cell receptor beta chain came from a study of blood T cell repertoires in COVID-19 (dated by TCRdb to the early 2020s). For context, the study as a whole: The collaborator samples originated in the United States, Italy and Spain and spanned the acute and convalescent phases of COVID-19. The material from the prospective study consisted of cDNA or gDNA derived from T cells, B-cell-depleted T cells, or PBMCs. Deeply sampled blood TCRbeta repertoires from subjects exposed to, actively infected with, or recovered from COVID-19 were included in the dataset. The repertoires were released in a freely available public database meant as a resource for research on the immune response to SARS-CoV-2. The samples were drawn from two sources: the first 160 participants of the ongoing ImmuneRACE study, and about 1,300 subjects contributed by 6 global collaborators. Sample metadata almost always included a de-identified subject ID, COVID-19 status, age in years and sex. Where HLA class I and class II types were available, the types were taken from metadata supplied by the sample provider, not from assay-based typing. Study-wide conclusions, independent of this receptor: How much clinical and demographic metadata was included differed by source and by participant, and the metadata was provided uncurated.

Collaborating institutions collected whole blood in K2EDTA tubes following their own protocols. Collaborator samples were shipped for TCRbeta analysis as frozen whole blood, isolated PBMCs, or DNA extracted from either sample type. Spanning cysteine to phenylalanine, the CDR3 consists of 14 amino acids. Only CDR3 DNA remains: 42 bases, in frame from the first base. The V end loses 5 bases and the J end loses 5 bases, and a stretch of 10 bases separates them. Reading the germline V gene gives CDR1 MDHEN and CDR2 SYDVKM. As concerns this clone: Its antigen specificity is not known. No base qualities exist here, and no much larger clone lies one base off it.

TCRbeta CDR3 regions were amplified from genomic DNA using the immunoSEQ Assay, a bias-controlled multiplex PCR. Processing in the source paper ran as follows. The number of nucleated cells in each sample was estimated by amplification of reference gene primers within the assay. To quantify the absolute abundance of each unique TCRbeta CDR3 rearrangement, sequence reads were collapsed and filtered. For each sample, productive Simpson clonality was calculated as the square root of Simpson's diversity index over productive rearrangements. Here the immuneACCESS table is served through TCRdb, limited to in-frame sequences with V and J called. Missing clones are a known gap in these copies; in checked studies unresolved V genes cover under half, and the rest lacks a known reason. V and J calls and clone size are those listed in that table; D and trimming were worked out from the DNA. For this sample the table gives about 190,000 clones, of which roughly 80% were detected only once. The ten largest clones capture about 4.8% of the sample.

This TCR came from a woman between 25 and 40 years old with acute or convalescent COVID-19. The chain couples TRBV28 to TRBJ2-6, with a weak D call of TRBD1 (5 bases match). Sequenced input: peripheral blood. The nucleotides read TGTGCCAGCAGTCGTGCGGACAGGGCCAACGTCCTGACTTTC. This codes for CASSRADRANVLTF.